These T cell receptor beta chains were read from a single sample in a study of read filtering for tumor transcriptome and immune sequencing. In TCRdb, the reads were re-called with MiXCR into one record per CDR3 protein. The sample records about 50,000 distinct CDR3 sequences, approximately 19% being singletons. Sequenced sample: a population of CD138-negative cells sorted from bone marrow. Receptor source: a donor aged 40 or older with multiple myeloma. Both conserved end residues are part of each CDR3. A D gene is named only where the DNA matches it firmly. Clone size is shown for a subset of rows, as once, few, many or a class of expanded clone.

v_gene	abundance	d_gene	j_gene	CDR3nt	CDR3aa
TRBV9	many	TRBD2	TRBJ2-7	TGTGCCAGCAGCGGAACCTCTACTAGCGGGAGTATCTACGAGCAGTACTTC	CASSGTSTSGSIYEQYF
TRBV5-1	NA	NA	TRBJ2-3	TGCGCCAGCAGCTGGGGCTCCTCAGATACGCAGTATTTT	CASSWGSSDTQYF
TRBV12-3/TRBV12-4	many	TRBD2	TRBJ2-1	TGTGCCAGCGGTCCACTAGCGGGTAATGAGCAGTTCTTC	CASGPLAGNEQFF
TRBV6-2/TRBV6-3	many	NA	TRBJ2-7	TGTGCCAGCAGTTATGTCTACGAGCAGTACTTC	CASSYVYEQYF
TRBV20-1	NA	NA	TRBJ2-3	TGCAGTGCTCCTGACCGGATGCAGACTAGCACAGATACGCAGTATTTT	CSAPDRMQTSTDTQYF
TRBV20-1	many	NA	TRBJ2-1	TGCAGTGCTAGCGGGACCAACTACAATGAGCAGTTCTTC	CSASGTNYNEQFF
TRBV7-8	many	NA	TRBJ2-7	TGTGCCAGCAGCCTAAGGGAGGAGCAGTACTTC	CASSLREEQYF
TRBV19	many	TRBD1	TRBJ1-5	TGTGCCAGTAGTATCCCGGGACAGGGGACTCAGCCCCAGCATTTT	CASSIPGQGTQPQHF
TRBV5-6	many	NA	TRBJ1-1	TGTGCCAGCAGCGCCGACAGTCGGAGCACTGAAGCTTTCTTT	CASSADSRSTEAFF
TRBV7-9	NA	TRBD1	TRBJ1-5	TGTGCCAGCAGCTTAGACAGGGGCGTGACCAATCAGCCCCAGCATTTT	CASSLDRGVTNQPQHF
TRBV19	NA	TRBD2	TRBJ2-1	TGTGCCAGTAGGACTAGCGGGTCATTGGCGGATGAGCAGTTCTTC	CASRTSGSLADEQFF
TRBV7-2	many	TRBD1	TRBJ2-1	TGTGCCAGCAGCTTAGCGGTGGGACAGGGTATGAATGAGCAGTTCTTC	CASSLAVGQGMNEQFF
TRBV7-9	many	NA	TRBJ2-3	TGTGCCAGCAGCTTAGCGGGGGACACAGATACGCAGTATTTT	CASSLAGDTDTQYF
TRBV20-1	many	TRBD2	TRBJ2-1	TGCAGTGCTAGAGATTGGGGCGGGAGGTCAAACAATGAGCAGTTCTTC	CSARDWGGRSNNEQFF
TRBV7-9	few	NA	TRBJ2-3	TGTGCCAGCAGCAACCTCCAGGCAGGTTCGGGCACAGATACGCAGTATTTT	CASSNLQAGSGTDTQYF
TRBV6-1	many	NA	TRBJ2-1	TGTGCCAGCAGTGAACTTAAAGGAAACAATGAGCAGTTCTTC	CASSELKGNNEQFF
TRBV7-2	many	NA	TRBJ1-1	TGTGCCAGCAGCTTAGCCCCGACTTGGAACACTGAAGCTTTCTTT	CASSLAPTWNTEAFF
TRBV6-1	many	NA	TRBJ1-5	TGTGCCAGCAGTGAAGCGATGGGGATTCAGCCCCAGCATTTT	CASSEAMGIQPQHF
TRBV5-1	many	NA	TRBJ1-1	TGCGCCAGCAGCTTGGAGGCGGGGGCGTTTACTGAAGCTTTCTTT	CASSLEAGAFTEAFF
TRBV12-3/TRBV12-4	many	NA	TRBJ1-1	TGTGCCAGCAGTTTCGACAGTACGAACACTGAAGCTTTCTTT	CASSFDSTNTEAFF
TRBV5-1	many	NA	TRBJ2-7	TGCGCCAGCAGCTTGCGTCTGGCCAGCTCCTACGAGCAGTACTTC	CASSLRLASSYEQYF
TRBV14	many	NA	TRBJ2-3	TGTGCCAGCAGCCTCGACTCTTACGATACGCAGTATTTT	CASSLDSYDTQYF
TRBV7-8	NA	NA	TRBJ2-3	TGTGCCAGCAGCGACGAGCGTCGGAGCACAGATACGCAGTATTTT	CASSDERRSTDTQYF
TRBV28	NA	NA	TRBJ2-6	TGTGCCAGCAGAGAAGCGAGGGGGGGGGCCAACGTCCTGACTTTC	CASREARGGANVLTF
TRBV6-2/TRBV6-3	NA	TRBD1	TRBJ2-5	TGTGCCAGCCGAAAACCGGGACAGCAAGAGACCCAGTACTTC	CASRKPGQQETQYF
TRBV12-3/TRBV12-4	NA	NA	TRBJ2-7	TGTGCCAGCTCCGAAACCTGCGAGCAGTACTTC	CASSETCEQYF
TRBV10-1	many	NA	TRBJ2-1	TGCGCCAGCAGTGAGTCACTGGGATCCTACAATGAGCAGTTCTTC	CASSESLGSYNEQFF
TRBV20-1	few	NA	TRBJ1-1	TGCAGTGCTAAAGGGGGGGTCAGGACTGAAGCTTTCTTT	CSAKGGVRTEAFF
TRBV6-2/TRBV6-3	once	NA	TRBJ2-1	TGTGTCACTCGAAGGGACGCTTACAATGAGCAGTTCTTC	CVTRRDAYNEQFF
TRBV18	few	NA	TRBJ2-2	TGTGCCAGCCCACCCTCCACGGAGACCGGGGAGCTGTTTTTT	CASPPSTETGELFF
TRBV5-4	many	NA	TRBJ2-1	TGTGCCAGCAGCCTCCCCGCGCTAGCCCATGAGCAGTTCTTC	CASSLPALAHEQFF
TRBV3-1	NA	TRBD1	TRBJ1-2	TGTGCCAGCAGCCCACATCAGGGGGCCTATGGCTACACCTTC	CASSPHQGAYGYTF
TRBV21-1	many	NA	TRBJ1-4	TGTGCCAGCAGCAAAGAGTCGCAGGGACCTGAAAAACTGTTTTTT	CASSKESQGPEKLFF
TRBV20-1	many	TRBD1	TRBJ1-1	TGCAGTGCTCATGGACAGGTGAACACTGAAGCTTTCTTT	CSAHGQVNTEAFF
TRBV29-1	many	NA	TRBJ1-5	TGCAGCGCTCGGGACACCCTTGAGCAGCCCCAGCATTTT	CSARDTLEQPQHF
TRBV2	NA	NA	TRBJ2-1	TGTGCCTGCAGAGACGACGGCCGCTCCTACAATGAGCGGTTCTTC	CACRDDGRSYNERFF
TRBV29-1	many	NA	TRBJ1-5	TGCAGCGTTGACGGGGGGGAGGGTCAGCCCCAGCATTTT	CSVDGGEGQPQHF
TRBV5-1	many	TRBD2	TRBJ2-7	TGCGCCAGCAGCTGGGCCCTAGCGGGAGTAAGTGAGCAGTACTTC	CASSWALAGVSEQYF
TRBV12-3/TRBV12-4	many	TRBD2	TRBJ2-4	TGTGCCAGCAGTTTCGTTCTAGCGGGAGCCAAAAACATTCAGTACTTC	CASSFVLAGAKNIQYF